This TCR beta chain was obtained from a study of early T cells in non-severe SARS-CoV-2 infection. As for the study in general: Unsorted whole blood bulk RNA was sequenced, with unpaired chains.

TCRdb independently ran MiXCR on the 5' RACE reads; one entry per CDR3 protein. In the table there are fewer than 85,000 distinct CDR3 sequences, roughly 13% of which are singletons. Turning to this clonotype: The target antigen is unknown.

Broader study findings: Private and CD4 specificities were missed by VDJdb matching, which favored anti-spike CD8 responses.

The clonotype was recovered from an adult who was a healthcare worker with PCR-confirmed SARS-CoV-2 infection or an uninfected control (not recorded which). The sequenced sample consisted of whole blood.

DNA for the CDR3: TGCAGCGTTGAAGTAGCAGGGTGGATTGGCGGCTACACCTTC. This encodes CSVEVAGWIGGYTF. The chain links TRBV29-1 to TRBJ1-2; D might be TRBD1 (5 bases). The CDR3 contains 14 residues. The V end lost 1 base, the J end lost 8 bases, and 17 bases lay between the germline ends. Germline V lookup: CDR1 SQVTM, CDR2 ANQGSEA. The whole variable domain, remainder taken from reference TRBV29-1 and TRBJ1-2, is SAVISQKPSRDICQRGTSLTIQCQVDSQVTMMFWYRQQPGQSLTLIATANQGSEATYESGFVIDKFPISRPNLTFSTLTVSNMSPEDSSIYLCSVEVAGWIGGYTFGSGTRLTVV.